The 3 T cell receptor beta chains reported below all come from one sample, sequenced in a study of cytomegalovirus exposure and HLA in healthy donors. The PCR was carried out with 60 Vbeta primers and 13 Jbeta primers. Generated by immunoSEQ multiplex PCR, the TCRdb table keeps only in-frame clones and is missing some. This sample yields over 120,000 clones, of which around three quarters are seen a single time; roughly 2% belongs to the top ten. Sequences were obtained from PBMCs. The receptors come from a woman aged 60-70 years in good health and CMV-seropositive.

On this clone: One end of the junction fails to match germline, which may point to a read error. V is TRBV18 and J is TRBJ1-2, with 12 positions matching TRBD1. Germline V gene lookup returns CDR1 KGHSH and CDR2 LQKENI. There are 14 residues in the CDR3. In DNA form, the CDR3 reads TGTACCAGCTCACCGTTGGAGGGACAGGGGGCCTACACCTTC. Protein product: CTSSPLEGQGAYTF.

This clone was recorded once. The CDR3 sequence is CASSGRGWGEAFF. As DNA, the CDR3 is TGTGCCAGCAGTGGCCGGGGGTGGGGTGAAGCTTTCTTT. The rearrangement links TRBV28 to TRBJ1-1; D perhaps matches TRBD1 (5 bases). CDR3 size: 13 residues. V gave up 5 bases and J gave up 7 bases, with 14 bases separating them. Germline assignment: CDR1 MDHEN and CDR2 SYDVKM.

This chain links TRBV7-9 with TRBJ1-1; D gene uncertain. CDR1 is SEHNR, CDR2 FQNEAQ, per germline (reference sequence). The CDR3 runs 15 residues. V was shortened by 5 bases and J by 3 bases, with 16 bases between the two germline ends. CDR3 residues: CASSIPTRPDTEAFF. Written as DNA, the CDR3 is TGTGCCAGCAGCATCCCGACAAGGCCAGACACTGAAGCTTTCTTT.